The 24 T cell receptor beta chains presented below share a single source sample, sequenced in a study of shared clonotypes between healthy human individuals. Naive CD8 populations comprised CD45RO-negative cells positively selected for CCR7, excluding terminally differentiated effector memory CD45RA+ cells. TCRdb's copy holds only in-frame clones and misses some; the assay was immunoSEQ multiplex PCR. The profile covers about 1.9 million clones, with just over 90% appearing a single time and around 1.7% taken by the ten largest. Sequencing was carried out using naive CD8+ T cells from PBMCs. These receptors came from a man aged 18-30 years in good health. Some clones in this sample may be carry-over from other donors' samples.

This sequence joins TRBV6-5 and TRBJ2-2; the D is unclear. CDR1 MNHEY and CDR2 SVGAGI come from the germline V gene. The CDR3 runs 14 residues. V gave up 4 bases and J gave up 2 bases, with 8 bases separating them. The CDR3 reads CASSSYPNTGELFF. CDR3 DNA sequence: TGTGCCAGCAGTTCCTATCCAAACACCGGGGAGCTGTTTTTT.

The chain uses TRBV7-8 and TRBJ1-3, with TRBD1 matching 10 bases. The V segment lost 5 bases and the J segment 4 bases; nucleotides outside the gene matches: 8. The germline V gene encodes CDR1 SGHVS and CDR2 FQNEAQ. CDR3 length: 16 residues. The CDR3: CASSTRQGALGNTIYF. The CDR3 bases are TGTGCCAGCAGCACCCGACAGGGGGCGCTGGGAAACACCATATATTTT.

J is TRBJ2-5 and V is TRBV9; tentative D call: TRBD1 (5 bases). CDR3 length: 15 residues. CDR1 and CDR2 from the germline V gene are SGDLS and YYNGEE. Trimming removed 0 bases from V and 4 bases from J, with 13 bases in between. The CDR3: CASSVEGRALETQYF. The CDR3 DNA reads as TGTGCCAGCAGCGTAGAAGGCAGGGCCTTAGAGACCCAGTACTTC.

The rearrangement uses TRBV7-6 and TRBJ2-5; D may match TRBD1 or TRBD2 (6 bases each). Germline CDR1 is SGHVS and CDR2 is FNYEAQ. Between the trimmed V and J ends, which lost 5 bases and 7 bases, there was a span of 14 bases. This CDR3 region has 13 residues. CDR3 protein: CASSPGAPGTQYF. The CDR3 DNA reads TGTGCCAGCAGCCCGGGGGCCCCGGGGACCCAGTACTTC.

V and J are TRBV28 and TRBJ1-1; D gene ambiguous. The germline V gene encodes CDR1 MDHEN and CDR2 SYDVKM. The CDR3 contains 12 residues. The V and J ends lost 3 bases and 7 bases respectively, with 9 bases between them. In DNA, the CDR3 is TGTGCCAGCAGTTTTGCAGGCGTTGAAGCTTTCTTT. Encoded protein: CASSFAGVEAFF.

The chain links TRBV9 to TRBJ2-1; 7 bases are shared with TRBD2. The CDR3 length is 15 residues. Germline CDR1 is SGDLS and CDR2 is YYNGEE. V lost 2 bases to trimming and J lost 4 bases; unmatched junction nucleotides: 6. In DNA, the CDR3 is TGTGCCAGCAGCGTTACCGGGACTACTTACAATGAGCAGTTCTTC. Translation gives CASSVTGTTYNEQFF.

With regard to this clone: This same CDR3 is encoded by further DNA sequences in the sample. This chain joins TRBV27 and TRBJ2-7, with D perhaps TRBD1 or TRBD2 (6 bases each). The V end lost 3 bases, the J end lost 1 base, and 16 bases lay between the germline ends. This CDR3 is built from 16 residues. Germline values: CDR1 MNHEY, CDR2 SMNVEV (reference sequence). In DNA form, the CDR3 reads TGTGCCAGCAGTTTCTCCCGGGGGCCTCTATCCTACGAGCAGTACTTC. This gives the protein CASSFSRGPLSYEQYF.

The gene calls are TRBV13 and TRBJ2-1; D is possibly TRBD2 (6 bases). The V gene lost 5 bases and the J gene lost 6 bases, with 14 bases spanning the gap. The CDR3 runs to 14 residues. Germline values: CDR1 PRHDT, CDR2 FYEKMQ (reference sequence). CDR3 sequence (DNA): TGTGCCAGCAGCCTATCCGGGACTGGCAATGAGCAGTTCTTC. Encoded protein: CASSLSGTGNEQFF.

The V and J genes are TRBV7-9 and TRBJ2-3; D uncertain. V shed 3 bases and J shed 0 bases, with 4 bases lying between them. The CDR3 length is 13 residues. Germline loops: CDR1 SEHNR, CDR2 FQNEAQ (reference sequence). CDR3 region: CASSFDSTDTQYF. The DNA of the CDR3 is TGTGCCAGCAGCTTCGATAGCACAGATACGCAGTATTTT. Looking up the rest from reference TRBV7-9 and TRBJ2-3 gives the full variable domain: DTGVSQNPRHKITKRGQNVTFRCDPISEHNRLYWYRQTLGQGPEFLTYFQNEAQLEKSRLLSDRFSAERPKGSFSTLEIQRTEQGDSAMYLCASSFDSTDTQYFGPGTRLTVL.

The chain's CDR3 is CASSPSKGGPLHF. The CDR3, as DNA: TGTGCCAGCAGCCCCTCTAAAGGGGGTCCCCTCCACTTT. The V gene is TRBV4-2, the J gene TRBJ1-6, with TRBD1 as a possible D gene (6 bases). CDR1 is LGHNA, CDR2 YNFKEQ, per germline. This CDR3 is built from 13 residues. V was cut by 4 bases and J by 13 bases, with 14 bases left in between.

The J gene is TRBJ2-7, the V gene TRBV30; D remains unclear. The CDR3 is 12 amino acids. The germline gives CDR1 GTSNPN, CDR2 SVGIG (reference sequence). Trimming removed 2 bases at V and 7 bases at J, with 12 bases between. CDR3 in DNA: TGTGCCTGGAGTCTTCAGGACGGAGAGCAGTACTTC. This codes for CAWSLQDGEQYF.

V usage is TRBV4-1 and J usage is TRBJ2-5; perhaps TRBD1 as D (5 bases). V was trimmed by 3 bases and J by 5 bases, leaving 22 bases between them. This CDR3 spans 17 amino acids. From germline, CDR1 is MGHRA and CDR2 YSYEKL. CDR3 loop: CASSHRGQVGKGETQYF. CDR3 sequence (DNA): TGCGCCAGCAGCCATCGAGGCCAGGTCGGAAAGGGGGAGACCCAGTACTTC.

This clone was recorded only once. V usage is TRBV4-3 and J usage is TRBJ1-2; tentative D call: TRBD1 (5 bases). Trimming shortened V by 1 base and J by 5 bases, and 20 bases separated the two germline ends. This CDR3 region has 17 residues. Germline V gene sequence: CDR1 LGHNA, CDR2 YSLEER. This CDR3 is CASSQGIRQGKNYGYTF. The CDR3 DNA follows: TGCGCCAGCAGCCAAGGGATACGGCAGGGAAAAAATTATGGCTACACCTTC.

The chain couples TRBV7-9 to TRBJ1-2, with TRBD1 identical over 9 bases. The germline V gene encodes CDR1 SEHNR and CDR2 FQNEAQ (reference sequence). V shed 4 bases, J shed 7 bases, and the junction held 7 bases outside the gene matches. This CDR3 comprises 14 residues. The CDR3 loop is CASSSYRGPGGYTF. The DNA of the CDR3 is TGTGCCAGCAGCTCGTACAGGGGGCCGGGTGGCTACACCTTC.

CDR3 region: CARIPLANPNTGELFF. CDR3 coding DNA: TGTGCCAGGATACCACTAGCGAACCCGAACACCGGGGAGCTGTTTTTT. The rearrangement uses TRBV27 and TRBJ2-2; TRBD2 agrees at 7 bases. This CDR3 contains 16 residues. Germline loops: CDR1 MNHEY, CDR2 SMNVEV (reference sequence). V lost 9 bases and J lost 0; bases outside the gene matches: 10.

V gene TRBV27 combines with J gene TRBJ2-3; possibly TRBD1 for D (6 bases). Germline assignment: CDR1 MNHEY and CDR2 SMNVEV (reference sequence). There are 16 residues in the CDR3. The V and J ends lost 3 bases and 3 bases respectively, with 16 bases between them. The CDR3 DNA sequence: TGTGCCAGCAGTTTCCTAGACAGGAGGAGGACAGATACGCAGTATTTT. This codes for CASSFLDRRRTDTQYF.

CDR3: CASSVGGATEQFF. The CDR3 DNA is TGTGCCAGCAGCGTAGGAGGAGCAACTGAGCAGTTCTTC. The chain joins TRBV9 to TRBJ2-1; D call uncertain. V lost 0 bases, J lost 9 bases, and 10 bases lay in between. This CDR3 region has 13 residues. Per germline, CDR1 SGDLS and CDR2 YYNGEE.

The chain combines TRBV29-1 with TRBJ2-3, with D uncertain. V shed 4 bases and J shed 2 bases, with 16 bases lying between them. The germline gives CDR1 SQVTM, CDR2 ANQGSEA. The CDR3 loop spans 15 amino acids. As DNA, the CDR3 is TGCAGCGTTGGTGGCCCCATCCTAAACACAGATACGCAGTATTTT. This sequence encodes CSVGGPILNTDTQYF.

V gene TRBV6-5 combines with J gene TRBJ1-3; 8 nucleotides agree with TRBD1. V gave up 0 bases and J gave up 3 bases; unmatched junction bases: 4. Germline CDR1 and CDR2: MNHEY and SVGAGI. The CDR3 runs to 16 residues. The CDR3 sequence is CASSYSQGAGGNTIYF. The CDR3 DNA reads TGTGCCAGCAGTTACTCTCAGGGGGCAGGTGGAAACACCATATATTTT.

This chain connects TRBV11-2 to TRBJ2-5; perhaps TRBD2 as D (6 bases). V was cut by 1 base and J by 9 bases, with 18 bases left in between. Germline-derived CDR1 and CDR2 are SGHAT and FQNNGV. This CDR3 spans 15 amino acids. CDR3 sequence: CASSLAPNGGWSQYF. CDR3 DNA: TGTGCCAGCAGCTTAGCCCCAAACGGGGGTTGGTCCCAGTACTTC.

This clone was detected once. The V call is TRBV18, the J call TRBJ2-3; D not resolved. V was pared by 0 bases and J by 0 bases, with 7 bases between. Germline loops: CDR1 KGHSH, CDR2 LQKENI. The CDR3 is made up of 15 amino acids. CDR3 protein: CASSPPTTSTDTQYF. The CDR3 DNA reads as TGTGCCAGCTCACCACCGACGACAAGCACAGATACGCAGTATTTT.

The genes are TRBV5-1 and TRBJ2-1; no definite D call. CDR3 length: 16 amino acids. Trimming stripped 3 bases from V and 2 bases from J, with 15 bases between. Germline lookup yields CDR1 SGHRS and CDR2 YFSETQ. CDR3 sequence: CASSSGLGYAYNEQFF. The DNA of the CDR3 is TGCGCCAGCAGCTCCGGATTAGGGTACGCCTACAATGAGCAGTTCTTC.

The chain employs TRBV5-6 and TRBJ2-1; 9 bases line up with TRBD2. J was trimmed by 9 bases and V by 4 bases; bases with no gene match: 14. CDR1 and CDR2 from the germline V gene are SGHDT and YYEEEE. The CDR3 totals 16 residues. CDR3 bases: TGTGCCAGCAGCACAGCCCTAGCGGGGCCTTGGGGTGAGCAGTTCTTC. Translating it yields CASSTALAGPWGEQFF.

The table lists this clone with a count of one. The V and J genes are TRBV7-9 and TRBJ2-1; D gene unclear. V gave up 5 bases and J gave up 3 bases, with 11 bases separating them. This CDR3 has 14 residues. From germline, CDR1 is SEHNR and CDR2 FQNEAQ (reference sequence). The CDR3 region is CASSARAVYNEQFF. CDR3 nucleotides: TGTGCCAGCAGCGCCCGCGCAGTCTACAATGAGCAGTTCTTC.